Below, 23 T cell receptor beta chains from the same sample are listed, as sequenced in a study of metastatic and nonmetastatic thyroid tumors. Each patient came to thyroid surgery without any prior treatment (of any kind). Via MiXCR, TCRdb re-called the PCR reads. The sample lists tens of thousands of clones, less than 30% occurring once. Sequences were obtained from blood. Receptors originate from a female donor with papillary thyroid cancer or a benign thyroid nodule (not recorded which). Some clones in this sample may be carry-over from other donors' samples.

This clone was counted ten times or more. This chain uses TRBV4-1 with TRBJ2-3; D is undetermined. Germline V gene data show CDR1 as MGHRA and CDR2 as YSYEKL. V was shortened by 1 base and J by 5 bases, with 10 bases between the two germline ends. The CDR3 covers 14 residues. The CDR3 spells CASSQVAMGDTQYF. CDR3 sequence (DNA): TGCGCCAGCAGCCAAGTTGCCATGGGAGATACGCAGTATTTT.

Only a few counts were recorded for this clone. J is TRBJ1-2 and V is TRBV5-4; D is ambiguous. V gave up 0 bases and J gave up 4 bases, with 16 bases separating them. Germline CDR1 and CDR2: SGHNT and YYREEE (reference sequence). The CDR3 length is 16 residues. This CDR3 is CASSLGAGDLGYGYTF. Here the CDR3 DNA reads TGTGCCAGCAGCTTGGGGGCAGGAGACTTGGGCTATGGCTACACCTTC.

This clone was counted many times. CDR3 region: CASSLTGAVPYGYTF. For the CDR3, the DNA is TGTGCCAGCAGCCTGACAGGGGCCGTACCTTATGGCTACACCTTC. The V call is TRBV5-5, the J call TRBJ1-2; the match to TRBD1 covers 8 bases. Looked up from germline, CDR1 is SGHKS and CDR2 is YYEKEE (reference sequence). V shed 4 bases, J shed 5 bases, and the junction held 10 bases outside the gene matches. CDR3 length: 15 residues.

The table lists this clone with a few counts. This rearrangement joins TRBV6-8 to TRBJ1-1, with TRBD1 identical over 8 bases. Unmatched junction bases numbered 10, after V lost 7 bases and J lost 3 bases. Germline CDR1 and CDR2: MNHGY and SAAAGT. The CDR3 is 15 amino acids. The CDR3 protein is CASNPEDRVDTEAFF. DNA for the CDR3: TGTGCCAGCAACCCTGAGGACAGGGTGGACACTGAAGCTTTCTTT.

This clone was seen ten or more times. The chain recombines TRBV28 with TRBJ1-1, with D perhaps TRBD1 (5 bases). The CDR3 totals 15 residues. The V end was cut by 4 bases, the J end by 8 bases, with 20 bases between. Germline CDR1 MDHEN, CDR2 SYDVKM. The CDR3 coding sequence is TGTGCCAGCAGTTACCCTGACAGACTAGCGGGAGAAGCTTTCTTT. As protein: CASSYPDRLAGEAFF.

The J gene is TRBJ2-7, the V gene TRBV6-1; tentative D call: TRBD2 (6 bases). Trimming pared 7 bases from V and 3 bases from J, leaving 16 bases between. Looked up from germline, CDR1 is MNHNS and CDR2 is SASEGT. This CDR3 has 14 residues. The chain's CDR3 is CASIRKQDYYEQYF. In nucleotides, the CDR3 is TGTGCCAGCATTAGGAAACAGGACTACTACGAGCAGTACTTC.

The table lists this clone with many counts. The chain couples TRBV15 to TRBJ1-4; perhaps TRBD1 as D (6 bases). V was pared by 3 bases and J by 8 bases, with 16 bases between. The CDR3 is made up of 15 amino acids. Germline V CDR1 and CDR2: LNHNV, YYDKDF (reference sequence). The CDR3 nucleotides read TGTGCCACCAGCAGGTCAGGGGAGGTTTCGGAAAAACTGTTTTTT. This sequence encodes CATSRSGEVSEKLFF. Drawing the rest from reference TRBV15 and TRBJ1-4, the complete variable domain is DAMVIQNPRYQVTQFGKPVTLSCSQTLNHNVMYWYQQKSSQAPKLLFHYYDKDFNNEADTPDNFQSRRPNTSFCFLDIRSPGLGDTAMYLCATSRSGEVSEKLFFGSGTQLSVL.

This clone showed up many times. V usage is TRBV7-3 and J usage is TRBJ2-7; 8 nucleotides line up with TRBD2. CDR3 length: 15 amino acids. The V segment lost 0 bases and the J segment 2 bases; nucleotides outside the gene matches: 3. Germline V gives CDR1 SGHTA, CDR2 FQGTGA. The CDR3 loop reads CASSLTPGLAYEQYF. CDR3 DNA: TGTGCCAGCAGCTTAACACCGGGACTAGCCTACGAGCAGTACTTC.

This clone has at least ten counts. V is TRBV28 and J is TRBJ2-6; TRBD2 matches 9 bases. In germline, CDR1 is MDHEN, CDR2 SYDVKM. This CDR3 has 17 residues. With 5 bases clipped from V and 0 bases from J, the junction kept 5 bases outside the gene matches. CDR3 residues: CASSPSGTYSGANVLTF. The CDR3 region has the DNA TGTGCCAGCAGTCCTAGCGGGACCTACTCTGGGGCCAACGTCCTGACTTTC. The whole variable domain, remainder taken from reference TRBV28 and TRBJ2-6, is DVKVTQSSRYLVKRTGEKVFLECVQDMDHENMFWYRQDPGLGLRLIYFSYDVKMKEKGDIPEGYSVSREKKERFSLILESASTNQTSMYLCASSPSGTYSGANVLTFGAGSRLTVL.

This clone was recorded only once. The chain employs TRBV4-3 and TRBJ2-7; no firm D call. The germline CDR1 and CDR2 sequences are LGHNA and YSLEER. Trimming left V 2 bases short and J 9 bases short, with 11 bases between. CDR3 length: 12 residues. In DNA form, the CDR3 reads TGCGCCAGCAGCCAAATGGGGTCGGTGCAGTACTTC. It encodes CASSQMGSVQYF.

At least ten counts were recorded for this clone. J is TRBJ2-1 and V is TRBV4-2; 10 bases are a match to TRBD2. The CDR3 consists of 16 residues. V dropped 5 bases and J dropped 9; count of bases not matched to a gene: 13. In germline, CDR1 is LGHNA, CDR2 YNFKEQ. The CDR3 sequence: CASSAFTSGTRGEQFF. DNA for the CDR3: TGTGCCAGCAGCGCCTTTACTAGCGGGACACGGGGTGAGCAGTTCTTC.

The chain carries TRBV19 and TRBJ2-1, with 8 positions matching TRBD2. CDR3 length: 16 residues. CDR1 is LNHDA and CDR2 is SQIVND in the germline V gene (reference sequence). V shed 3 bases and J 2 bases; nucleotides not matched to a gene: 6. The CDR3 DNA reads TGTGCCAGTAGTATGATAGCGGGAAGGACCTACAATGAGCAGTTCTTC. Its translation is CASSMIAGRTYNEQFF.

At least ten counts were recorded for this clone. The V gene is TRBV28, the J gene TRBJ2-2; unclear D gene. Trimming left V 8 bases short and J 0 bases short, with 19 bases between. CDR1 and CDR2 (germline): MDHEN, SYDVKM. CDR3 length: 17 residues. The CDR3 DNA sequence: TGTGCCAGCTCTCGTGGTCAAGGCCCCCCGAACACCGGGGAGCTGTTTTTT. This sequence encodes CASSRGQGPPNTGELFF.

This chain connects TRBV7-6 to TRBJ2-7, with D perhaps assigned TRBD1 or TRBD2 (7 bases each). The V gene lost 1 base and the J gene lost 6 bases, with 19 bases spanning the gap. CDR3 length: 16 amino acids. Germline CDR1 reads SGHVS; CDR2 reads FNYEAQ. CDR3 sequence reads: CASSLVGGGGMGEQYF. The DNA of the CDR3 is TGTGCCAGCAGCTTAGTGGGGGGAGGGGGCATGGGCGAGCAGTACTTC. Looking up the rest from reference TRBV7-6 and TRBJ2-7 gives the full variable domain: GAGVSQSPRYKVTKRGQDVALRCDPISGHVSLYWYRQALGQGPEFLTYFNYEAQQDKSGLPNDRFSAERPEGSISTLTIQRTEQRDSAMYRCASSLVGGGGMGEQYFGPGTRLTVT.

V gene TRBV7-2 combines with J gene TRBJ1-5, with TRBD1 matching over 7 bases. The junction had 6 bases not matched to a gene; V was cut back by 0 bases and J by 4 bases. Germline V gene lookup returns CDR1 SGHTA and CDR2 FQGNSA. CDR3 length: 16 amino acids. CDR3 coding DNA: TGTGCCAGCAGCTTAGCTGTGACAGGGACAAATCAGCCCCAGCATTTT. Translated, it gives CASSLAVTGTNQPQHF.

This clone was detected many times. The chain has TRBV5-1 and TRBJ1-2; 9 bases are shared with TRBD1. The V gene end was trimmed by 0 bases and the J gene end by 8 bases; junction bases not matched to a gene: 2. Germline CDR1 reads SGHRS; CDR2 reads YFSETQ. The CDR3 is 13 amino acids. Written as DNA, the CDR3 is TGCGCCAGCAGCTTGGTACAGGGGGCCGGCTACACCTTC. As protein: CASSLVQGAGYTF.

The chain combines TRBV19 with TRBJ2-7; 9 bases map to TRBD2. The CDR3 extends over 15 amino acids. The germline gives CDR1 LNHDA, CDR2 SQIVND (reference sequence). V lost 2 bases, J lost 3 bases, and 5 bases stayed unmatched. The CDR3 reads CASSIRLADYYEQYF. For the CDR3, the DNA is TGTGCCAGTAGTATACGACTAGCGGATTACTACGAGCAGTACTTC.

The chain combines TRBV24-1 with TRBJ1-4, with 10 bases identical to TRBD1. Unmatched junction bases numbered 7, after V lost 3 bases and J lost 10 bases. From germline, CDR1 is KGHDR and CDR2 SFDVKD. The CDR3 has 15 amino acids. In DNA, the CDR3 is TGTGCCACCAGTGATCCCGGGACAGGGGATCGAAAACTGTTTTTT. It encodes CATSDPGTGDRKLFF.

This clone was detected many times. V and J are TRBV18 and TRBJ2-3; D perhaps matches TRBD2 (6 bases). The ends were cut back, 2 bases at V and 2 bases at J, with 11 bases in the middle. Germline CDR1 is KGHSH and CDR2 is LQKENI. CDR3 length: 15 amino acids. The CDR3 bases are TGTGCCAGCTCACCAGGGGGGAATCCCACAGATACGCAGTATTTT. It specifies CASSPGGNPTDTQYF.

The chain has TRBV5-1 and TRBJ2-3; tentative D call: TRBD2 (5 bases). The CDR3 has 14 residues. V was shortened by 4 bases and J by 4 bases, with 13 bases between the two germline ends. Germline V gene lookup returns CDR1 SGHRS and CDR2 YFSETQ. The CDR3 bases are TGCGCCAGCAGCCCAGGTCTGAGGGCAGATACGCAGTATTTT. It codes for CASSPGLRADTQYF.

As concerns this clone: The junction departs from the called germline gene at one end, perhaps through a read error. The gene calls are TRBV12-3 or TRBV12-4 and TRBJ2-2; D is possibly TRBD1 or TRBD2 (6 bases each). The CDR3 totals 14 residues. As DNA, the CDR3 is TGTGTCCTCGGTTCTCCGGGGGCCACCGGGGAGCTTTTTTTT. This encodes CVLGSPGATGELFF.

In its sample, this clone was seen a few times. V gene TRBV28 combines with J gene TRBJ2-7, with 13 bases fitting TRBD2. Germline V gene data show CDR1 as MDHEN and CDR2 as SYDVKM. This CDR3 has 14 residues. V lost 5 bases to trimming and J lost 8 bases; unmatched junction nucleotides: 6. CDR3 protein: CASSVTSGRSQQYF. In DNA form, the CDR3 reads TGTGCCAGCAGTGTGACTAGCGGGAGGTCGCAGCAGTACTTC.

The chain has TRBV5-8 and TRBJ1-1; D not resolved. The CDR3 loop spans 15 amino acids. Germline values: CDR1 SGHTS, CDR2 YDEGEE. The V gene lost 1 base and the J gene lost 3 bases, with 13 bases spanning the gap. CDR3 sequence: CASSLWQRADTEAFF. The DNA of the CDR3 is TGTGCCAGCAGCTTGTGGCAGCGTGCGGACACTGAAGCTTTCTTT.